The 32 T cell receptor beta chains presented below share a single source sample, sequenced in a study of tumor-infiltrating lymphocytes in primary liver carcinoma. From about 490 ng of total RNA, TCR beta-specific cDNA was reverse-transcribed using a constant-region primer. What produced the TCR beta libraries was three nested multiplex PCR rounds using slightly modified ARM-PCR. Two initial PCR rounds of around 10 cycles each paired TRBV1-TRBV30 forward primers with a C-beta reverse primer. TCRdb analysed the multiplex PCR reads with MiXCR anew, one entry per CDR3 protein. The data show about 180,000 distinct CDR3 sequences, with about 60% seen just once and approximately 68% held by the top ten. Germline DNA was also extracted, and blood RNA was taken from unsorted whole blood. The sample was peripheral blood. These receptors came from a man aged 35 to 55 with primary liver carcinoma and hepatitis B virus infection.

The chain uses TRBV10-3 and TRBJ2-7; a weak D match, TRBD1 (5 bases). The V and J ends lost 10 bases and 7 bases respectively, with 17 bases between them. CDR3 length: 12 residues. CDR1 and CDR2 (germline): ENHRY, SYGVKD. CDR3 sequence: CATFDSAGEQYF. The CDR3 region has the DNA TGTGCCACCTTCGACAGCGCAGGGGAGCAGTACTTC.

The J gene is TRBJ2-1, the V gene TRBV10-3; D remains unclear. CDR1 and CDR2 (germline): ENHRY, SYGVKD. V lost 2 bases, J lost 6 bases, and 11 bases lay in between. The length of the CDR3 is 14 residues. In DNA form, the CDR3 reads TGTGCCATCAGTGAGCCTCGGATCCCCAATGAGCAGTTCTTC. Residues: CAISEPRIPNEQFF.

A single count supports this clonotype. V is TRBV11-2 and J is TRBJ2-3; D unresolved. The CDR3 has 15 residues. Germline CDR1 SGHAT, CDR2 FQNNGV. Trimming pared 10 bases from V and 1 base from J, leaving 18 bases between. CDR3 sequence: CANGQGTPGTDTQYF. The DNA for the CDR3 is TGTGCCAACGGCCAAGGAACTCCAGGCACAGATACGCAGTATTTT.

This chain connects TRBV28 to TRBJ2-1; the D gene is possibly TRBD2 (6 bases). The CDR3 runs to 15 residues. V shed 6 bases and J shed 4 bases, with 16 bases lying between them. CDR1 and CDR2 from the germline V gene are MDHEN and SYDVKM. The CDR3 coding sequence is TGTGCCAGCAGCAATAGCGGATCGCTTTACAATGAGCAGTTCTTC. Its protein product is CASSNSGSLYNEQFF.

With respect to this clonotype: The conserved final phenylalanine or tryptophan is absent from the CDR3, which likely points to a read error. The chain links TRBV11-2 to TRBJ2-3, with D maybe TRBD2 (6 bases). The germline CDR1 and CDR2 sequences are SGHAT and FQNNGV. The CDR3 contains 16 residues. Trimming took off 0 bases at V and 0 bases at J, with 10 bases between the two ends. CDR3 protein: CASSLEYGGSTDTQYL. Written as DNA, the CDR3 is TGTGCCAGCAGCTTAGAGTACGGGGGTAGCACAGATACGCAGTATTTG.

Points on this clonotype: The missing conserved phenylalanine or tryptophan at the end of this CDR3 makes a read error likely. The chain is built from TRBV29-1 and TRBJ2-5, with D perhaps matching TRBD1 or TRBD2 (5 bases each). With 3 bases removed from V and 0 bases from J, the gap between germline ends came to 14 bases. Germline lookup yields CDR1 SQVTM and CDR2 ANQGSEA. This CDR3 has 15 amino acids. CDR3 sequence: CSVEIQGADQETQYL. The CDR3 coding sequence is TGCAGCGTTGAGATCCAGGGAGCTGACCAAGAGACCCAGTACCTC.

This clonotype was picked up a small number of times. This chain connects TRBV12-3 or TRBV12-4 to TRBJ2-7; perhaps TRBD2 as D (6 bases). There are 13 residues in the CDR3. With 8 bases removed from V and 3 bases from J, the gap between germline ends came to 14 bases. The CDR3 spells CASGPSGDYEQYF. DNA for the CDR3: TGTGCCAGCGGTCCGTCGGGAGACTACGAGCAGTACTTC.

V usage is TRBV4-1 and J usage is TRBJ2-3; a possible D gene is TRBD2 (5 bases). The V gene lost 1 base and the J gene lost 6 bases, with 14 bases spanning the gap. Germline CDR1 reads MGHRA; CDR2 reads YSYEKL. The CDR3 has 15 amino acids. CDR3 nucleotide sequence: TGCGCCAGCAGCCAAGGCCAGAGCGGCCGGGATACGCAGTATTTT. Protein sequence: CASSQGQSGRDTQYF.

The chain is built from TRBV7-9 and TRBJ2-7; TRBD1 matches 8 bases. J was trimmed by 2 bases and V by 8 bases; bases with no gene match: 8. CDR3 size: 14 residues. Germline values: CDR1 SEHNR, CDR2 FQNEAQ (reference sequence). CDR3 loop: CASSSDRDTYEQYF. DNA for the CDR3: TGTGCCAGCTCCTCGGACAGGGATACCTACGAGCAGTACTTC.

Concerning this clonotype: Given a much more abundant clone one base away, this may be a read error. The rearrangement links TRBV29-1 to TRBJ2-1, with D unresolved. CDR1 and CDR2 (germline): SQVTM, ANQGSEA. Between the trimmed V and J ends, which lost 5 bases and 9 bases, there was a span of 14 bases. The CDR3 sequence is 12 residues long. This chain's CDR3 is CSVFDGSGEQFF. CDR3 coding DNA: TGCAGCGTTTTCGACGGATCGGGTGAGCAGTTCTTC.

The CDR3 reads CASSEQGAGEQYF. CDR3 bases: TGTGCCAGCAGCGAACAGGGGGCGGGGGAGCAGTACTTC. The rearrangement uses TRBV7-3 and TRBJ2-7, with 9 bases identical to TRBD1. This CDR3 has 13 amino acids. Germline V gives CDR1 SGHTA, CDR2 FQGTGA. V was pared by 5 bases and J by 7 bases, with 6 bases of the junction left unmatched.

In its sample, this clonotype was seen many times. CDR3 in DNA: TGTGCCAGCAGCTTAAATTCAGCGGGAGGAAACGAGCAGTACTTC. This sequence encodes CASSLNSAGGNEQYF. J is TRBJ2-7 and V is TRBV11-2, with 9 bases lining up with TRBD2. This CDR3 is 15 amino acids long. CDR1 SGHAT and CDR2 FQNNGV come from the germline V gene. V gave up 2 bases and J gave up 5 bases; unmatched junction bases: 7.

The chain employs TRBV29-1 and TRBJ1-1; D is perhaps TRBD1 (5 bases). The CDR3 runs 13 residues. The germline V gene has CDR1 SQVTM and CDR2 ANQGSEA. Deletions cut 4 bases from V and 4 bases from J, with 13 bases between. Here the CDR3 reads CSVVLGGFTEAFF. As DNA, the CDR3 is TGCAGCGTTGTGCTGGGGGGATTCACTGAAGCTTTCTTT.

Notes on this clonotype: The germline gene is not matched at one end of the junction; a read error may be the cause. J is TRBJ2-7 and V is TRBV6-6; 11 bases fit TRBD2. This CDR3 is built from 14 residues. The germline CDR1 and CDR2 sequences are MNHNY and SVGAGI (reference sequence). The CDR3 coding sequence is TGTGTCAGCAGAGATGGGACTAGCGGCTACGAGCAGTACTTC. Residues: CVSRDGTSGYEQYF.

A word on this clonotype: Lacking the conserved final phenylalanine or tryptophan, this CDR3 likely reflects a read error. V usage is TRBV4-1 and J usage is TRBJ2-1; 11 positions agree with TRBD1. TRBJ2-7 explains the end of the DNA better; the J call may be wrong. The CDR3 is made up of 18 amino acids. Germline V lookup: CDR1 MGHRA, CDR2 YSYEKL. CDR3 protein: CASSQSARDRGYTYEQYI. For the CDR3, the DNA is TGCGCCAGCAGCCAATCTGCCAGGGACAGGGGGTATACCTACGAGCAGTACATC.

This clonotype was counted only a few times. This chain connects TRBV10-3 to TRBJ2-1; D unresolved. CDR1 is ENHRY and CDR2 is SYGVKD in the germline V gene. The V end lost 3 bases, the J end lost 0 bases, and 9 bases lay between the germline ends. This CDR3 is 15 amino acids long. CDR3 amino acids: CAISDSQSSYNEQFF. CDR3 coding DNA: TGTGCCATCAGTGACAGCCAGAGCTCCTACAATGAGCAGTTCTTC.

The chain is built from TRBV6-1 and TRBJ2-1; a weak D match, TRBD2 (7 bases). Between the trimmed V and J ends, which lost 10 bases and 15 bases, there was a span of 37 bases. CDR1 and CDR2 (germline): MNHNS, SASEGT. This CDR3 has 17 residues. The CDR3 DNA reads as TGTGCCACCGACCCCTTGGCCGGGGGGCTAACTGGGCCTTGGGCGTTCTTC. This translates into CATDPLAGGLTGPWAFF.

This clonotype was counted many times. This sequence joins TRBV12-3 or TRBV12-4 and TRBJ1-5, with TRBD1 matching over 7 bases. The V segment lost 1 base and the J segment 3 bases; nucleotides outside the gene matches: 3. This CDR3 contains 15 residues. CDR3 sequence: CASSLGQGLNQPQHF. CDR3 nucleotide sequence: TGTGCCAGCAGTTTAGGACAGGGCCTCAATCAGCCCCAGCATTTT.

This clonotype was seen a few times. The chain couples TRBV6-5 to TRBJ1-2; D is possibly TRBD1 (6 bases). Germline lookup yields CDR1 MNHEY and CDR2 SVGAGI. Trimming left V 4 bases short and J 1 base short, with 16 bases between. This CDR3 has 16 residues. CDR3 loop: CASSLTRTAFNYGYTF. Here the CDR3 DNA reads TGTGCCAGCAGTTTAACTAGGACAGCGTTTAACTATGGCTACACCTTC.

On this clonotype: Since a much larger clone is just one base distant, this may be a read error. This chain uses TRBV29-1 with TRBJ2-5; 8 bases line up with TRBD2. CDR1 and CDR2 (germline): SQVTM, ANQGSEA. The CDR3 is made up of 14 amino acids. CDR3 in DNA: TGCGGCGTTGCTTATAGCGGGACGGATGAGACCCAGTACTTC. It translates to CGVAYSGTDETQYF.

This clonotype came up a few times. V and J are TRBV14 and TRBJ2-1; 7 nucleotides match TRBD2. J gave up 4 bases and V 1 base, and 4 bases lay outside the gene matches. Germline V gene data show CDR1 as SGHDN and CDR2 as FVKESK. This CDR3 comprises 15 residues. The CDR3 DNA follows: TGTGCCAGCAGCCAAGCGGTTAGCGGGTACAATGAGCAGTTCTTC. Its protein product is CASSQAVSGYNEQFF.

V usage is TRBV6-5 and J usage is TRBJ2-1; D is unclear. The CDR3 extends over 16 amino acids. The germline gives CDR1 MNHEY, CDR2 SVGAGI. Trimming cost V 2 bases and J 9 bases, with 20 bases left between them. In nucleotides, the CDR3 is TGTGCCAGCAGTTACAGTCTGGGCTCGGCCGTAGGTGAGCAGTTCTTC. It codes for CASSYSLGSAVGEQFF.

This clonotype was seen a few times. The chain has TRBV29-1 and TRBJ2-7, with D maybe TRBD1 (6 bases). With 5 bases removed from V and 3 bases from J, the gap between germline ends came to 17 bases. Looked up from germline, CDR1 is SQVTM and CDR2 is ANQGSEA. CDR3 length: 14 residues. The CDR3 sequence is CSVRTDQMVYEQYF. CDR3 DNA sequence: TGCAGCGTTCGGACAGACCAAATGGTCTACGAGCAGTACTTC.

The rearrangement uses TRBV11-1 and TRBJ2-1, with 10 bases aligning to TRBD2. After removal of 4 bases from V and 5 bases from J, the junction contained 8 bases not matched to a gene. This CDR3 has 16 residues. The germline V gene encodes CDR1 SGHAT and CDR2 FQDESV (reference sequence). DNA for the CDR3: TGTGCCAGCAGCTCCCGGCTAGCGGGGGCAGACAATGAGCAGTTCTTC. It encodes CASSSRLAGADNEQFF.

As regards this clonotype: A much larger clone sits a single nucleotide away, making a read error possible. The rearrangement joins TRBV4-1 to TRBJ2-5, with 8 bases matching TRBD1. Germline CDR1 MGHRA, CDR2 YSYEKL. V lost 8 bases and J lost 3; bases outside the gene matches: 8. The CDR3 contains 14 residues. Here the CDR3 reads CASRRQTGEETQYF. CDR3 coding DNA: TGCGCCAGCCGCCGCCAGACAGGGGAAGAGACCCAGTACTTC.

This clonotype has only a few counts. The chain has TRBV12-3 or TRBV12-4 and TRBJ2-1, with D tentatively TRBD1 (5 bases). The V end lost 7 bases, the J end lost 8 bases, and 18 bases lay between the germline ends. The CDR3 has 14 residues. The CDR3 spells CASNLQGVGDEQFF. CDR3 in DNA: TGTGCCAGCAACCTCCAGGGTGTGGGCGATGAGCAGTTCTTC.

Worth noting for this clonotype: This may stem from a read error, because a much larger clone lies one nucleotide away. The chain couples TRBV6-5 to TRBJ2-3; 10 bases line up with TRBD2. The CDR3 runs to 14 residues. V gave up 6 bases and J gave up 4 bases; unmatched junction bases: 4. Germline CDR1 MNHEY, CDR2 SVGAGI. CDR3 amino acids: CASRLAGGADTQYF. The CDR3 DNA is TGTGCCAGCAGATTAGCGGGAGGCGCAGATACGCAGTATTTT.

In the case of this clonotype: A much larger clone differs from this one at a single base, so this may be a read error. In this CDR3 the conserved last residue, phenylalanine or tryptophan, is missing, so a read error is likely. The chain recombines TRBV11-2 with TRBJ1-1, with a possible D match to TRBD1 (5 bases). Between the trimmed V and J ends, which lost 3 bases and 1 base, there was a span of 9 bases. CDR3 size: 14 residues. The V gene's germline CDR1 is SGHAT and CDR2 FQNNGV. The CDR3 DNA is TGTGCCAGCAGCTTCGTCGGGGGGAACACTGAAGCTTTCCTT. It is translated as CASSFVGGNTEAFL.

This clonotype was observed a single time. The germline gene is not matched at one end of the junction; a read error may be the cause. The chain links TRBV6-5 to TRBJ2-4, with 8 bases fitting TRBD1. The CDR3 runs 12 residues. Germline CDR1 is MNHEY and CDR2 is SVGAGI. The CDR3 here is CACSGQGDIQYF. Written as DNA, the CDR3 is TGTGCCTGCAGTGGACAGGGCGACATTCAGTACTTC.

The V gene is TRBV13, the J gene TRBJ2-7; 7 bases agree with TRBD1. The CDR3 spans 15 residues. Germline V gives CDR1 PRHDT, CDR2 FYEKMQ (reference sequence). The CDR3 spells CTISLARGHYYEQYF. DNA of the CDR3: TGTACCATCAGCCTGGCAAGGGGGCATTACTACGAGCAGTACTTC.

The chain is built from TRBV12-3 or TRBV12-4 and TRBJ2-7; the D gene is possibly TRBD2 (6 bases). CDR3 size: 14 residues. With 1 base removed from V and 2 bases from J, the gap between germline ends came to 9 bases. The CDR3 here is CASSLGGLTYEQYF. CDR3 DNA: TGTGCCAGCAGTTTAGGGGGACTGACCTACGAGCAGTACTTC.

Regarding this clonotype: Likely a read error: the CDR3 ends without its conserved phenylalanine or tryptophan. The V and J genes are TRBV12-3 or TRBV12-4 and TRBJ2-1; tentatively, D is TRBD1 (5 bases). This CDR3 has 15 residues. In DNA, the CDR3 is TGTGCCAGCAGCTACCAGGGAACGGTCTACGATGAGCAGTTCTCC. It yields the protein CASSYQGTVYDEQFS.